A selection of T cell receptor beta chains follows, all from one sample in a study of blood T cell repertoires in COVID-19. Data came from immunoSEQ multiplex PCR; TCRdb stores just in-frame clones and leaves some out. This table holds fewer than 700,000 clones, roughly 89% found once. Sequencing used peripheral blood. These receptors all come from a woman in her fifties or sixties with COVID-19, enrolled during active disease. CDR3s include the opening cysteine and the closing phenylalanine or tryptophan. Fields, in order: V gene, J gene, D gene, CDR3 protein. The D gene is left open where the match is weak.

>TRBV29-1|TRBJ1-1|.
CSVWARETEAFF
>TRBV5-1|TRBJ1-1|.
CASSPAGGGHTEAFF
>TRBV21-1|TRBJ1-5|.
CASSKVGQGGNQPQHF
>TRBV6-1|TRBJ1-2|.
CASSEGATYGYTF
>TRBV25-1|TRBJ1-1|TRBD1
CASSEYGNRGNTEAFF
>TRBV7-9|TRBJ1-1|TRBD1
CASSWDRAGMDTEAFF
>TRBV12-5|TRBJ1-2|.
CASGLSGGYTF
>TRBV13|TRBJ2-2|TRBD1
CASRPGTGGMAGELFF
>TRBV5-4|TRBJ2-2|TRBD2
CASSPAGSGGRNTGELFF
>TRBV2|TRBJ2-5|TRBD2
CASSEALSGGAKETQYF
>TRBV13|TRBJ1-2|.
CASSLGGARTIYTF
>TRBV13|TRBJ1-2|.
CASSHDAQGLNYGYTF
>TRBV5-3|TRBJ2-7|.
CARSLAGSFYEQYF
>TRBV14|TRBJ2-3|.
CASSGWANEADTQYF
>TRBV9|TRBJ2-5|TRBD2
CASTFSGGGAGETQYF
>TRBV18|TRBJ1-3|.
CASSLGRAQNTIYF
>TRBV2|TRBJ2-1|.
CASSEGRRAEQFF
>TRBV19|TRBJ1-2|.
CASSIGQASGYTF
>TRBV5-5|TRBJ1-2|.
CASSALSGYTF
>TRBV3-1/TRBV3-2|TRBJ2-1|.
CASAQYGQEYNEQFF
>TRBV11-3|TRBJ1-1|.
CASSQPGAEAFF
>TRBV27|TRBJ2-7|.
CASSFNFRDSPQYF
>TRBV24-1|TRBJ1-2|.
CATSDRTVSGYTF
>TRBV19|TRBJ1-1|TRBD1
CASSNRGGETEAFF
>TRBV21-1|TRBJ2-1|.
CASSRTGRGTYNEQFF
>TRBV5-6|TRBJ2-1|TRBD2
CASSFRSGGHNEQFF
>TRBV11-3|TRBJ2-1|TRBD1
CASSLRQGPIAEQFF
>TRBV2|TRBJ1-1|.
CASSVSEVAFF
>TRBV3-1/TRBV3-2|TRBJ1-1|TRBD1
CASSQINWTGETEAFF
>TRBV13|TRBJ1-1|TRBD1
CASSLKGQENTEAFF
>TRBV2|TRBJ2-2|TRBD1
CASRPDRGSGELFF
>TRBV3-1/TRBV3-2|TRBJ1-6|.
CASSQEKAQGRYNSPLHF
>TRBV30|TRBJ1-4|.
CAWMAGSNEKLFF
>TRBV29-1|TRBJ1-3|.
CSVERGGSGNTIYF
>TRBV6-1|TRBJ2-3|TRBD1
CASSEAPGDRDTQYF
>TRBV11-3|TRBJ2-1|TRBD2
CASSLGSGGYNEQFF
>TRBV6-4|TRBJ1-1|.
CASSEQEGTEAFF
>TRBV12-3/TRBV12-4|TRBJ2-1|.
CASSLGHQVGGFF
>TRBV3-1/TRBV3-2|TRBJ1-1|.
CASSLPGRPFSF
>TRBV30|TRBJ1-6|.
CAWSERNSPLHF
>TRBV7-3|TRBJ2-2|.
CASSLSGTGELFF
>TRBV4-1|TRBJ2-7|TRBD1
CASSQDKRQGVYEQYF
>TRBV13|TRBJ1-2|.
CASSLGRDYGYTF
>TRBV4-1|TRBJ2-3|TRBD2
CASSHLPGTSGVASTDTQYF
>TRBV11-2|TRBJ1-4|TRBD1
CASSPTGQPNEKLFF
>TRBV30|TRBJ1-1|TRBD1
CAWAQGMNTEAFF
>TRBV4-1|TRBJ1-2|TRBD1
CASSQVAGQGTNYGYTF
>TRBV18|TRBJ1-4|.
CASSPGAANEKLFF
>TRBV6-5|TRBJ1-1|.
CASRPGGTEAFF
>TRBV12-5|TRBJ2-1|.
CASGLRRNEQFF
>TRBV28|TRBJ1-2|.
CASSSGNYGYTF
>TRBV5-1|TRBJ2-6|.
CASSLAPRAPSGANVLTF